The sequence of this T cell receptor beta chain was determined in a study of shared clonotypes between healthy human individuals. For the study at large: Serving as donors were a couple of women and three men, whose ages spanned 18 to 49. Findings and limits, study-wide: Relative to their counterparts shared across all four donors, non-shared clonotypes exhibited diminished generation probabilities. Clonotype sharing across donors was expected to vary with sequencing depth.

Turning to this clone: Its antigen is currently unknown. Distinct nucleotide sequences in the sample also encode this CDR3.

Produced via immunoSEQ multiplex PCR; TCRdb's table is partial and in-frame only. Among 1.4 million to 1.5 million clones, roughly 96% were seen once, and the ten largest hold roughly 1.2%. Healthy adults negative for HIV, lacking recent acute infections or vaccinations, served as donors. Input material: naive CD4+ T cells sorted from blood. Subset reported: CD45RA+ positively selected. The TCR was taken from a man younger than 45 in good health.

The CDR3 here is CSVGRYNEQFF. For the CDR3, the DNA is TGCAGCGTTGGCCGGTACAATGAGCAGTTCTTC. The V gene is TRBV29-1, the J gene TRBJ2-1; D is ambiguous. The germline V gene has CDR1 SQVTM and CDR2 ANQGSEA. Trimming cost V 4 bases and J 4 bases, with 5 bases left between them. The CDR3 length is 11 residues.